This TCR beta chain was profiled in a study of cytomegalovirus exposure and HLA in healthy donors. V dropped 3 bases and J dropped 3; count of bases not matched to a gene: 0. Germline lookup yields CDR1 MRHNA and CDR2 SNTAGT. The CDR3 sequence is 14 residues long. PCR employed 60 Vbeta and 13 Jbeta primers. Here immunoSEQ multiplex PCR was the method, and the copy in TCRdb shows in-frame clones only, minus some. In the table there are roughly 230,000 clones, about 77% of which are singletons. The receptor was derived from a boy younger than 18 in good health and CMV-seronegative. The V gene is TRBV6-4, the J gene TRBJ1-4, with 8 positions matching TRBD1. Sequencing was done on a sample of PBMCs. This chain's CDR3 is CASSETGANEKLFF. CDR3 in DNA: TGTGCCAGCAGTGAGACAGGGGCTAATGAAAAACTGTTTTTT.